This T cell receptor (beta chain) is drawn from a study of T-cell reconstitution after alpha-beta-depleted transplantation in children. Study-level findings and limits: The origin of high day-60 TCRbeta diversity in some patients lay in surviving recipient T cells and thymic progenitors. Once a year had passed after transplant, T-cell counts and diversity came mostly from newly produced T cells. It was reported that alpha-beta T cells came from several hundred expanded graft clones (about two months after transplant).

For TCRbeta, the library was prepared with unique molecular identifiers. TCRdb re-analysed the PCR reads in MiXCR, keeping a single row per CDR3 protein. The data show approximately 980,000 distinct CDR3 sequences, roughly 29% seen once. The CDR3 is 15 amino acids. The V gene lost 2 bases and the J gene lost 2 bases, with 13 bases spanning the gap. Germline V gene lookup returns CDR1 KGHSH and CDR2 LQKENI. As for this clonotype: Its antigen remains unknown.

The starting material was PBMCs, mostly from graft donor cells, obtained 360 days after TCRalphabeta/CD19-depleted stem cell transplant. V gene TRBV18 combines with J gene TRBJ2-7, with D tentatively TRBD1 (6 bases). The receptor was isolated from a boy younger than two who had a stem cell transplant for SCID, so the T cells may come from the graft donor. The CDR3 region has the DNA TGTGCCAGCTCACCAACGGTGGACAGAACCTACGAGCAGTACTTC. Translated, it gives CASSPTVDRTYEQYF.